This TCR beta chain is from a study of blood T cell repertoires in COVID-19. Sequencing used immunoSEQ multiplex PCR; TCRdb keeps in-frame clones, though not all of them. There are about 58,000 clones in the sample; about 91% occur only once, and roughly an eighth lies in the top ten. This CDR3 region has 12 residues. V was pared by 4 bases and J by 5 bases, with 8 bases between. The specimen was peripheral blood. V and J are TRBV12-3 or TRBV12-4 and TRBJ1-1; no reliable D call. The source of this sequence is a woman aged 60-70 years with active COVID-19. The CDR3 sequence is CASSSGDTEAFF. The CDR3, as DNA: TGTGCCAGCAGTTCGGGTGATACTGAAGCTTTCTTT.